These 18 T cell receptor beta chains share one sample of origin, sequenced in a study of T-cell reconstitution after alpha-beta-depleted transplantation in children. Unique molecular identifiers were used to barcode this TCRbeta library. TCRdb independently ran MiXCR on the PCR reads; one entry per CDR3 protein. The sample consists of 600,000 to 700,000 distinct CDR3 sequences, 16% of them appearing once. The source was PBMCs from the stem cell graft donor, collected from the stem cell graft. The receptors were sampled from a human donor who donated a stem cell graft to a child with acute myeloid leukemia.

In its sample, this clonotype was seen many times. CDR3 nucleotides: TGCAGTGCCCGAGATCGGACCTTCACTGAAGCTTTCTTT. It is translated as CSARDRTFTEAFF. The rearrangement uses TRBV20-1 and TRBJ1-1; D is unresolved. CDR1 and CDR2 from the germline V gene are DFQATT and SNEGSKA (reference sequence). The CDR3 sequence is 13 residues long. V lost 6 bases, J lost 4 bases, and 15 bases lay in between.

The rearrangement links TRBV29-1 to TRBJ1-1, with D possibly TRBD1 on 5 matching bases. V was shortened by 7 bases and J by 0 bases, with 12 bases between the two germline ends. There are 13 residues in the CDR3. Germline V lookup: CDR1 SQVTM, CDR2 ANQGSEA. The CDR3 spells CSAIQAMNTEAFF. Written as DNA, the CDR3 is TGCAGCGCCATACAGGCGATGAACACTGAAGCTTTCTTT. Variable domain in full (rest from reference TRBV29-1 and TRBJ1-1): SAVISQKPSRDICQRGTSLTIQCQVDSQVTMMFWYRQQPGQSLTLIATANQGSEATYESGFVIDKFPISRPNLTFSTLTVSNMSPEDSSIYLCSAIQAMNTEAFFGQGTRLTVV.

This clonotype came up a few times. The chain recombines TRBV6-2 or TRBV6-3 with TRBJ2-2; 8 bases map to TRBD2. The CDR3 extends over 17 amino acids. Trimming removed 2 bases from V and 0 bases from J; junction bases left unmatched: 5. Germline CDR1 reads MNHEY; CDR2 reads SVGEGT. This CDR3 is CASSYPSGRTNTGELFF. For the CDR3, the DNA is TGTGCCAGCAGTTACCCTAGCGGGCGAACGAACACCGGGGAGCTGTTTTTT.

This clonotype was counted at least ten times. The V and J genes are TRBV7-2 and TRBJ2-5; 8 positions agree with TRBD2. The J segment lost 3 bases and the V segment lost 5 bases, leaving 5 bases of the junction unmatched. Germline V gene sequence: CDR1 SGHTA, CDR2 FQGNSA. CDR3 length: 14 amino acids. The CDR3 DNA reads TGTGCCAGCAGCCGGGGGGGAGTTAAAGAGACCCAGTACTTC. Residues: CASSRGGVKETQYF. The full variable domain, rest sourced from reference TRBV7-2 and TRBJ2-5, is GAGVSQSPSNKVTEKGKDVELRCDPISGHTALYWYRQSLGQGLEFLIYFQGNSAPDKSGLPSDRFSAERTGGSVSTLTIQRTQQEDSAVYLCASSRGGVKETQYFGPGTRLLVL.

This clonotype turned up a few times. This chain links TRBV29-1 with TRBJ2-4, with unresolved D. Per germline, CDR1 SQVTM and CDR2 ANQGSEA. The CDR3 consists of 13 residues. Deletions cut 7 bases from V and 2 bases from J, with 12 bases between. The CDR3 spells CSALQQSKNIQYF. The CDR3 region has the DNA TGCAGCGCCTTACAGCAATCCAAAAACATTCAGTACTTC. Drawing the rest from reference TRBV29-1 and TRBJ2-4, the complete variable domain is SAVISQKPSRDICQRGTSLTIQCQVDSQVTMMFWYRQQPGQSLTLIATANQGSEATYESGFVIDKFPISRPNLTFSTLTVSNMSPEDSSIYLCSALQQSKNIQYFGAGTRLSVL.

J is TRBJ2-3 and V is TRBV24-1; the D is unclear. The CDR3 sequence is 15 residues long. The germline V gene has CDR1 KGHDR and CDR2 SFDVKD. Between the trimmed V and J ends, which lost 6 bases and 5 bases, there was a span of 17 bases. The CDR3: CATSPGRVSIDTQYF. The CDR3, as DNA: TGTGCCACCAGTCCCGGTCGGGTATCAATAGATACGCAGTATTTT.

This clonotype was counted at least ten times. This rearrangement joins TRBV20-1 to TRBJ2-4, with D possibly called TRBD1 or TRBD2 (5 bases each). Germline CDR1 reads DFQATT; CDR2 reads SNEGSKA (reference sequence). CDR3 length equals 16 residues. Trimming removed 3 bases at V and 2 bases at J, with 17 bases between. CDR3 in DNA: TGCAGTGCTAGTAGGGGACCCCTGGGGACCAAAAACATTCAGTACTTC. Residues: CSASRGPLGTKNIQYF.

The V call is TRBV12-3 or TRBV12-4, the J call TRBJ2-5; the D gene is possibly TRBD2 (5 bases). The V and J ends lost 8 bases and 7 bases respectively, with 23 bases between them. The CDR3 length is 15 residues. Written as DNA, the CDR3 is TGTGCCAGCCTTGGAGGTTGGCAGGTCCCCGGGACCCAGTACTTC. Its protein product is CASLGGWQVPGTQYF.

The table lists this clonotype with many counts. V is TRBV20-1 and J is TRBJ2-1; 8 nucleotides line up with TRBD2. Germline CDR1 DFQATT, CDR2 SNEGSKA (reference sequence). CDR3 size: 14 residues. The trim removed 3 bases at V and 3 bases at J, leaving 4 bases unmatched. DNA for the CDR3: TGCAGTGCTAGCGATAGCGGGGACTACAATGAGCAGTTCTTC. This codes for CSASDSGDYNEQFF.

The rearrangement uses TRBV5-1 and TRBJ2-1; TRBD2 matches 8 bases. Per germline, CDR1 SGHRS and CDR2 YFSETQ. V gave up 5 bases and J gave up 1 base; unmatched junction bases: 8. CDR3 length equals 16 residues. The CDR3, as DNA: TGCGCCAGCAGTCGGGCGGGGGGTCCTTCCTACAATGAGCAGTTCTTC. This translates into CASSRAGGPSYNEQFF.

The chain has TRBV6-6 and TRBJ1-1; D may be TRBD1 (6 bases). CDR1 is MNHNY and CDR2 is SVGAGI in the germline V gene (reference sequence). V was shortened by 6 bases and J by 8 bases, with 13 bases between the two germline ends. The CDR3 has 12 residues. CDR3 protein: CASSGDTVEAFF. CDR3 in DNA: TGTGCCAGCAGCGGGGACACCGTAGAAGCTTTCTTT.

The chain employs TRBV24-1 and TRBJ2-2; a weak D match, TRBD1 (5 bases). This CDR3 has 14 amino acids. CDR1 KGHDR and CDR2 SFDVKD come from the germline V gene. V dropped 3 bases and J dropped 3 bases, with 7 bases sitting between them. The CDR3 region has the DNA TGTGCCACCAGTGATCCAGGGCACACCGGGGAGCTGTTTTTT. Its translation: CATSDPGHTGELFF.

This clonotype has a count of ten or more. Here the CDR3 reads CASSVRDYSYNEQFF. CDR3 nucleotide sequence: TGTGCCAGCAGCGTCCGGGACTACTCCTACAATGAGCAGTTCTTC. The rearrangement joins TRBV7-2 to TRBJ2-1, with 7 bases aligning to TRBD2. From germline, CDR1 is SGHTA and CDR2 FQGNSA. V lost 5 bases and J lost 0; bases outside the gene matches: 4. CDR3 length: 15 amino acids.

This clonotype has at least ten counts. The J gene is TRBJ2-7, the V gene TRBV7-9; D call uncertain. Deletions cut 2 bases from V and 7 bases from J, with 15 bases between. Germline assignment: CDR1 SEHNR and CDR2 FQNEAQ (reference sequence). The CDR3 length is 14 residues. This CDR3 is CASSLPHDQAEQYF. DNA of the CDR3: TGTGCCAGCAGCTTACCCCACGACCAAGCAGAGCAGTACTTC.

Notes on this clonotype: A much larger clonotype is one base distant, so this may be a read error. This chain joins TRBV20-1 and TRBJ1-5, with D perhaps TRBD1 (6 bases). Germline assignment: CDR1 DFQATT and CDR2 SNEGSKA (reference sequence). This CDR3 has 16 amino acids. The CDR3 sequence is CRARDSQGYSNQPQHF. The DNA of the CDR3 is TGCCGTGCTAGAGATTCCCAGGGGTATAGCAATCAGCCCCAGCATTTT.

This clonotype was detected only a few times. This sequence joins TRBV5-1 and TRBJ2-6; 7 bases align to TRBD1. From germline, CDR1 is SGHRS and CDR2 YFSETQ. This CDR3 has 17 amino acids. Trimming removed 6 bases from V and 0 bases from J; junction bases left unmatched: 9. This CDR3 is CASTLPGQSSGANVLTF. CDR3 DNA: TGCGCCAGCACATTGCCGGGACAGAGCTCTGGGGCCAACGTCCTGACTTTC. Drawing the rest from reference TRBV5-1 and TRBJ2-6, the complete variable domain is KAGVTQTPRYLIKTRGQQVTLSCSPISGHRSVSWYQQTPGQGLQFLFEYFSETQRNKGNFPGRFSGRQFSNSRSEMNVSTLELGDSALYLCASTLPGQSSGANVLTFGAGSRLTVL.

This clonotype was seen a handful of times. CDR3 nucleotides: TGCGCCAGCAGAACATCCTCTGGGCGCACTGAAGCTTTCTTT. This gives the protein CASRTSSGRTEAFF. The chain couples TRBV4-3 to TRBJ1-1; no definite D call. V was shortened by 6 bases and J by 4 bases, with 15 bases between the two germline ends. The length of the CDR3 is 14 residues. Germline assignment: CDR1 LGHNA and CDR2 YSLEER.

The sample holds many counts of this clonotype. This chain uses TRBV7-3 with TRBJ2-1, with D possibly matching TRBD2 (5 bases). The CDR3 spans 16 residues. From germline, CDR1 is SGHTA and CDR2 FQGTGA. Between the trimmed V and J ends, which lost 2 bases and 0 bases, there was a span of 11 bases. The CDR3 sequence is CASSLEGPSSYNEQFF. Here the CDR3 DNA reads TGTGCCAGCAGCTTAGAGGGCCCTAGCTCCTACAATGAGCAGTTCTTC.